One and the same sample provided the 21 T cell receptor beta chains below, sequenced in a study of cytomegalovirus exposure and HLA in healthy donors. The PCR was carried out with 60 Vbeta primers and 13 Jbeta primers. Produced via immunoSEQ multiplex PCR; TCRdb's table is partial and in-frame only. The sample shows some 100,000 clones, approximately 84% of them seen only once. Input material: PBMCs. Receptors were obtained from a girl aged 2 to 9 in good health and CMV-seropositive.

This clone has only a few counts. This chain uses TRBV30 with TRBJ1-3; D uncertain. Trimming left V 5 bases short and J 2 bases short, with 10 bases between. The CDR3 runs to 13 residues. The V gene's germline CDR1 is GTSNPN and CDR2 SVGIG (reference sequence). The CDR3 region has the DNA TGTGCCTGGGTAACTTACCCTGGAAACACCATATATTTT. This codes for CAWVTYPGNTIYF.

The chain has TRBV14 and TRBJ2-5; 7 bases match TRBD1. The CDR3 is 13 residues long. Germline assignment: CDR1 SGHDN and CDR2 FVKESK. The junction had 5 bases not matched to a gene; V was cut back by 6 bases and J by 4 bases. The CDR3 here is CASSNRGRETQYF. The CDR3 bases are TGTGCCAGCAGTAACAGGGGCCGAGAGACCCAGTACTTC.

The genes are TRBV10-3 and TRBJ1-1; weak D call: TRBD1 (6 bases). V lost 5 bases, J lost 5 bases, and 6 bases lay in between. CDR3 size: 11 residues. Germline V gene data show CDR1 as ENHRY and CDR2 as SYGVKD. Here the CDR3 DNA reads TGTGCCATCAGTACAGGGACTGAAGCTTTCTTT. This codes for CAISTGTEAFF.

This chain connects TRBV4-3 to TRBJ2-4; 12 bases align to TRBD2. The V and J ends lost 3 bases and 9 bases, in that order; junction bases with no gene match: 12. Germline values: CDR1 LGHNA, CDR2 YSLEER. This CDR3 contains 17 residues. The CDR3 region has the DNA TGCGCCAGCAGCCACCTGACCGGGACTAGCGGGTCGGGCATTCAGTACTTC. Protein product: CASSHLTGTSGSGIQYF.

The chain uses TRBV30 and TRBJ1-3; a possible D gene is TRBD1 (5 bases). CDR3 length: 13 residues. CDR1 is GTSNPN and CDR2 is SVGIG in the germline V gene (reference sequence). The V gene lost 4 bases and the J gene lost 3 bases, with 10 bases spanning the gap. CDR3 region: CAWIGGSGNTIYF. The CDR3 nucleotides read TGTGCCTGGATCGGGGGTAGTGGAAACACCATATATTTT.

V and J are TRBV18 and TRBJ1-1, with 7 positions matching TRBD1. The CDR3 runs to 13 residues. The V gene's germline CDR1 is KGHSH and CDR2 LQKENI. V lost 6 bases to trimming and J lost 0 bases; unmatched junction nucleotides: 1. CDR3 nucleotide sequence: TGTGCCAGCTCGGGACAGATGAACACTGAAGCTTTCTTT. It translates to CASSGQMNTEAFF.

This chain links TRBV4-2 with TRBJ2-7, with 8 positions matching TRBD1. CDR1 LGHNA and CDR2 YNFKEQ come from the germline V gene. The CDR3 is made up of 17 amino acids. V shed 1 base and J 5 bases; nucleotides not matched to a gene: 13. CDR3 region: CASSQGTLQGEGNEQYF. The CDR3 bases are TGTGCCAGCAGCCAAGGGACCCTACAGGGGGAAGGGAACGAGCAGTACTTC.

The chain links TRBV2 to TRBJ1-2; 8 bases agree with TRBD1. Per germline, CDR1 SNHLY and CDR2 FYNNEI. The CDR3 runs 15 residues. After removal of 8 bases from V and 3 bases from J, the junction contained 11 bases not matched to a gene. CDR3 protein: CASRLGQGVDYGYTF. The CDR3 coding sequence is TGTGCCAGCCGATTAGGACAGGGTGTTGACTATGGCTACACCTTC.

This clone came up a few times. The V call is TRBV11-2, the J call TRBJ2-1; TRBD2 aligns across 10 bases. This CDR3 region has 13 residues. J was trimmed by 9 bases and V by 1 base; bases with no gene match: 0. Germline V gives CDR1 SGHAT, CDR2 FQNNGV. The CDR3 reads CASSLVAGGEQFF. CDR3 DNA sequence: TGTGCCAGCAGCTTAGTAGCGGGGGGTGAGCAGTTCTTC.

This chain joins TRBV30 and TRBJ2-1, with D unclear. The CDR3 runs 13 residues. The germline V gene has CDR1 GTSNPN and CDR2 SVGIG (reference sequence). V lost 2 bases and J lost 1, with 6 bases in between. CDR3 region: CAWSRGSYNEQFF. In DNA form, the CDR3 reads TGTGCCTGGAGTAGAGGATCCTACAATGAGCAGTTCTTC.

J is TRBJ2-1 and V is TRBV9; 9 bases are shared with TRBD2. This CDR3 is built from 16 residues. Germline CDR1 reads SGDLS; CDR2 reads YYNGEE. Trimming took 3 bases from V and 3 from J; bases not matched to a gene: 7. The CDR3 DNA reads TGTGCCAGCAGCGAAACAGCGGGAGGATTCTACAATGAGCAGTTCTTC. Amino acid sequence: CASSETAGGFYNEQFF.

The V call is TRBV7-6, the J call TRBJ2-3, with no clear D. Germline V gives CDR1 SGHVS, CDR2 FNYEAQ. Trimming removed 2 bases at V and 1 base at J, with 13 bases between. This CDR3 has 16 residues. The CDR3 bases are TGTGCCAGCAGCTTATCCTGGTCGGTGGGCACAGATACGCAGTATTTT. This codes for CASSLSWSVGTDTQYF.

J is TRBJ1-5 and V is TRBV6-6; 9 nucleotides agree with TRBD1. The CDR3 is 16 amino acids. J was trimmed by 1 base and V by 8 bases; bases with no gene match: 9. CDR1 is MNHNY and CDR2 is SVGAGI in the germline V gene (reference sequence). CDR3 in DNA: TGTGCCAGCCTGAAACAGGGGGCTACCAGCAATCAGCCCCAGCATTTT. This translates into CASLKQGATSNQPQHF.

V is TRBV4-3 and J is TRBJ2-3; TRBD2 might be the D (6 bases). Germline V lookup: CDR1 LGHNA, CDR2 YSLEER. The CDR3 spans 17 residues. V lost 5 bases and J 3 bases, leaving 21 bases between the germline ends. The CDR3 DNA is TGCGCCAGCAGCGAAATAGGAACCGGGGCGGGGACAGATACGCAGTATTTT. Translated: CASSEIGTGAGTDTQYF.

V and J are TRBV19 and TRBJ2-1; no clear D. This CDR3 has 18 amino acids. With 1 base removed from V and 4 bases from J, the gap between germline ends came to 20 bases. Germline V gene sequence: CDR1 LNHDA, CDR2 SQIVND (reference sequence). The CDR3 DNA reads TGTGCCAGTAGTATAGGTATAAGGCTAGACTTAGTATACAATGAGCAGTTCTTC. The encoded protein is CASSIGIRLDLVYNEQFF.

The chain recombines TRBV7-2 with TRBJ2-7, with 11 bases fitting TRBD1. CDR3 length equals 16 residues. The V gene end was trimmed by 2 bases and the J gene end by 0 bases; junction bases not matched to a gene: 3. Germline CDR1 and CDR2: SGHTA and FQGNSA. The CDR3 is CASSLTGQGGSYEQYF. The CDR3 nucleotides are TGTGCCAGCAGCTTAACGGGACAGGGGGGCTCCTACGAGCAGTACTTC.

The J gene is TRBJ1-5, the V gene TRBV19; D is ambiguous. This CDR3 contains 15 residues. Germline loops: CDR1 LNHDA, CDR2 SQIVND (reference sequence). The V gene lost 3 bases and the J gene lost 3 bases, with 12 bases spanning the gap. DNA of the CDR3: TGTGCCAGTAGTATCCAGACTCCCCACAATCAGCCCCAGCATTTT. It translates to CASSIQTPHNQPQHF.

The chain is built from TRBV5-6 and TRBJ1-5, with TRBD1 matching over 9 bases. Losses at the gene ends were 2 bases for V and 9 bases for J; bases not matched to a gene: 6. Germline V gene data show CDR1 as SGHDT and CDR2 as YYEEEE. The CDR3 is made up of 14 amino acids. CDR3 loop: CASSLQGAGRPQHF. DNA of the CDR3: TGTGCCAGCAGCTTACAGGGGGCAGGTCGGCCCCAGCATTTT. The full variable domain, rest sourced from reference TRBV5-6 and TRBJ1-5, is DAGVTQSPTHLIKTRGQQVTLRCSPKSGHDTVSWYQQALGQGPQFIFQYYEEEERQRGNFPDRFSGHQFPNYSSELNVNALLLGDSALYLCASSLQGAGRPQHFGDGTRLSIL.

The rearrangement uses TRBV19 and TRBJ2-5; D possibly corresponds to TRBD2 (5 bases). Between the trimmed V and J ends, which lost 5 bases and 5 bases, there was a span of 15 bases. Germline V gives CDR1 LNHDA, CDR2 SQIVND (reference sequence). CDR3 size: 14 residues. The CDR3 sequence: CASSPWGTGETQYF. The DNA for the CDR3 is TGTGCCAGTAGTCCCTGGGGTACGGGGGAGACCCAGTACTTC.

As DNA, the CDR3 is TGTGCCAGCAGTGTCGGTCTCTCTGGAAACACCATATATTTT. It yields the protein CASSVGLSGNTIYF. The chain employs TRBV25-1 and TRBJ1-3, with D hard to call. V lost 4 bases, J lost 0 bases, and 7 bases lay in between. CDR1 is MGHDK, CDR2 SYGVNS, per germline. The CDR3 is made up of 14 amino acids.

This sequence joins TRBV28 and TRBJ1-1; 8 bases are a match to TRBD1. The CDR3 is 16 residues long. The germline V gene has CDR1 MDHEN and CDR2 SYDVKM. The ends lost 6 bases at V and 2 bases at J; junction bases unmatched: 11. CDR3 sequence: CASSRPGTGFNTEAFF. The CDR3 DNA reads as TGTGCCAGCAGCCGTCCCGGGACAGGTTTCAACACTGAAGCTTTCTTT.